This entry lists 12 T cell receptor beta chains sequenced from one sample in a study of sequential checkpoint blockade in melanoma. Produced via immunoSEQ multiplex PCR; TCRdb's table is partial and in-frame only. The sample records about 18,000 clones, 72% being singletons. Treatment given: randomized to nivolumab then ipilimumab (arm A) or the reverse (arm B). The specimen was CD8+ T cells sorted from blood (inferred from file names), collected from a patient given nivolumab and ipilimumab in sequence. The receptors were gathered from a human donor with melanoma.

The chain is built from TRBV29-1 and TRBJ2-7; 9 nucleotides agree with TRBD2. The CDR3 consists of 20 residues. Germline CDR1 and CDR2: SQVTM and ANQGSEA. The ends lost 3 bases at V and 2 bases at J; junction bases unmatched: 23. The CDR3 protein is CSVDRVLPKSSGKIPYEQYF. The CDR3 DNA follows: TGCAGCGTTGATCGTGTGCTACCCAAGTCTAGCGGGAAGATTCCCTACGAGCAGTACTTC.

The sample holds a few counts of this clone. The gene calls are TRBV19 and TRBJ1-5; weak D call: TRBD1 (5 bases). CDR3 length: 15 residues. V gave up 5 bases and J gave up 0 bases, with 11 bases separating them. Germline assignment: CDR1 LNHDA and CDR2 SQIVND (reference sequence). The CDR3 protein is CASSSNRNSNQPQHF. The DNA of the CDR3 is TGTGCCAGTAGTTCTAACAGGAATAGCAATCAGCCCCAGCATTTT.

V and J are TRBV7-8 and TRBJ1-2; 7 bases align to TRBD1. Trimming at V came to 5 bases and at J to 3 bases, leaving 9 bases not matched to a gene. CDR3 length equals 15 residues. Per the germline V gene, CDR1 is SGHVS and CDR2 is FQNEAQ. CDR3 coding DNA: TGTGCCAGCAGCCCGCCCTTGACAGGGTACTATGGCTACACCTTC. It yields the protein CASSPPLTGYYGYTF.

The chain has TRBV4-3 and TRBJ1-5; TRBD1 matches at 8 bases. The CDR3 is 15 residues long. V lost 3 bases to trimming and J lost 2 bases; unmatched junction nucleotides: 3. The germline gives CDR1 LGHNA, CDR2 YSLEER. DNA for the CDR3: TGCGCCAGCAGCCAGGAGACAGGGGGCAATCAGCCCCAGCATTTT. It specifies CASSQETGGNQPQHF.

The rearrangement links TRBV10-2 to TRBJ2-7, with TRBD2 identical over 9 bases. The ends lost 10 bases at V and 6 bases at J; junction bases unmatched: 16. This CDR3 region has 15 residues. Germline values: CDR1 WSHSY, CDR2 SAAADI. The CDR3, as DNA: TGCGCCATCGGGAGTAGGGCGGGAGGGCCGCTCGAGCAGTACTTC. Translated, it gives CAIGSRAGGPLEQYF.

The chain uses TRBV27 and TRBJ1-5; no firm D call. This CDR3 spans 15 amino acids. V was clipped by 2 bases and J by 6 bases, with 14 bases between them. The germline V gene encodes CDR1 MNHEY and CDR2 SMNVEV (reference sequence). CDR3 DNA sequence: TGTGCCAGCAGTTTAGATGGTTCCTTCGGTCAGCCCCAGCATTTT. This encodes CASSLDGSFGQPQHF.

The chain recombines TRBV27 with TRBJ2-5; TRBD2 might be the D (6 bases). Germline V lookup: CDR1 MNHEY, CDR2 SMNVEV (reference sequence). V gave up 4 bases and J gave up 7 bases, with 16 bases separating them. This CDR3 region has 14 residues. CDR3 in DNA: TGTGCCAGCAGTTCCCTGACCCCGGGAGCGACCCAGTACTTC. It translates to CASSSLTPGATQYF.

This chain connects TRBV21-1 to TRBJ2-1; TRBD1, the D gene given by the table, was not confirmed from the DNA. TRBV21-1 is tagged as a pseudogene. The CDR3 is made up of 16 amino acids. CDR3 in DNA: TGTGCCAGCAACCCGGGACAGGGGGCCTCCTACAATGAGCAGTTCTTC. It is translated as CASNPGQGASYNEQFF.

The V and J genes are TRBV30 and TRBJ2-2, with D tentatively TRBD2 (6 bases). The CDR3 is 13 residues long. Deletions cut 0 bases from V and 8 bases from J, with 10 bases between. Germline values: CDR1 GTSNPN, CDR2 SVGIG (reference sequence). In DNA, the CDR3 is TGTGCCTGGAGTGTATCAGGGAGGGGGGAGCTGTTTTTT. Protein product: CAWSVSGRGELFF.

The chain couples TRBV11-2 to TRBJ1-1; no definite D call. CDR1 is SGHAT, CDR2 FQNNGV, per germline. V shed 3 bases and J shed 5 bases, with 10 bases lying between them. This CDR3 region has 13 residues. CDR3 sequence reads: CASSLGDWTEAFF. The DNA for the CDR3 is TGTGCCAGCAGCTTGGGCGATTGGACTGAAGCTTTCTTT. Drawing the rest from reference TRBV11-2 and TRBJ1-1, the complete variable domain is EAGVAQSPRYKIIEKRQSVAFWCNPISGHATLYWYQQILGQGPKLLIQFQNNGVVDDSQLPKDRFSAERLKGVDSTLKIQPAKLEDSAVYLCASSLGDWTEAFFGQGTRLTVV.

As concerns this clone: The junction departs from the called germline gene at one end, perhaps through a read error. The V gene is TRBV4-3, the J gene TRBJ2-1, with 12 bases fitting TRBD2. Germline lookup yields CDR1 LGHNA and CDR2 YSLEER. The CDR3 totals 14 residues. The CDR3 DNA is TGCGCCAGCAGCCAGGGGCTAGCGGGAGGGTGGGGTATCTTC. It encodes CASSQGLAGGWGIF.

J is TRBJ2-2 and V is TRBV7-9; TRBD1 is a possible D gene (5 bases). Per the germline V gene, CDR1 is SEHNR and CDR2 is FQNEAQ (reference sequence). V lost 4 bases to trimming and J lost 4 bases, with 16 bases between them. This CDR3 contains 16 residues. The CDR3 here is CASSYPGKLSTGELFF. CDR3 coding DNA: TGTGCCAGCAGCTACCCAGGGAAATTGAGCACCGGGGAGCTGTTTTTT.